The 19 T cell receptor beta chains below come from one sample, sequenced in a study of blood T cell repertoires in COVID-19. TCRdb keeps only in-frame clones here, not all; method: immunoSEQ multiplex PCR. The table records around 93,000 clones, around nine tenths of them present only once. The sequenced sample consisted of peripheral blood. The receptors shown here come from a human donor in a cohort sampled during active COVID-19.

The rearrangement uses TRBV2 and TRBJ2-1, with TRBD2 matching 14 bases. The CDR3 runs 14 residues. V trimming: 5 bases; J trimming: 12 bases; junction bases outside the gene matches: 6. Germline-derived CDR1 and CDR2 are SNHLY and FYNNEI. CDR3 amino acids: CASSSGLAGEGQFF. CDR3 bases: TGTGCCAGCAGTTCGGGACTAGCGGGAGAGGGGCAGTTCTTC.

CDR3 DNA sequence: TGTGCCTGGGACCGCCCGGGGGGGAATGAAAAACTGTTTTTT. Translated, it gives CAWDRPGGNEKLFF. The V gene is TRBV30, the J gene TRBJ1-4; a weak D match, TRBD1 (5 bases). Trimming removed 5 bases from V and 5 bases from J, with 15 bases in between. CDR3 size: 14 residues. Germline assignment: CDR1 GTSNPN and CDR2 SVGIG (reference sequence).

The gene calls are TRBV5-5 and TRBJ1-1; no definite D call. CDR3 length equals 14 residues. CDR1 and CDR2 (germline): SGHKS, YYEKEE (reference sequence). The V and J ends lost 1 base and 2 bases respectively, with 9 bases between them. This chain's CDR3 is CASSLQVGNTEAFF. The DNA of the CDR3 is TGTGCCAGCAGCTTGCAGGTGGGTAACACTGAAGCTTTCTTT. The full variable domain, completed using reference TRBV5-5 and TRBJ1-1, is DAGVTQSPTHLIKTRGQQVTLRCSPISGHKSVSWYQQVLGQGPQFIFQYYEKEERGRGNFPDRFSARQFPNYSSELNVNALLLGDSALYLCASSLQVGNTEAFFGQGTRLTVV.

The chain carries TRBV6-5 and TRBJ2-7; 7 bases match TRBD2. V lost 3 bases and J lost 2; bases outside the gene matches: 4. The V gene's germline CDR1 is MNHEY and CDR2 SVGAGI. CDR3 size: 14 residues. The CDR3 coding sequence is TGTGCCAGCAGTTATTGGCGGGGGACCTACGAGCAGTACTTC. This gives the protein CASSYWRGTYEQYF.

The chain carries TRBV19 and TRBJ1-5; 7 nucleotides agree with TRBD1. Germline CDR1 and CDR2: LNHDA and SQIVND (reference sequence). CDR3 length: 18 residues. The V segment lost 6 bases and the J segment 0 bases; nucleotides outside the gene matches: 14. In DNA, the CDR3 is TGTGCCAGTAGAAAAGGCTGGGACAGCGGATATAGCAATCAGCCCCAGCATTTT. Its protein product is CASRKGWDSGYSNQPQHF.

The chain uses TRBV19 and TRBJ1-5, with D possibly matching TRBD1 (6 bases). Germline V gene sequence: CDR1 LNHDA, CDR2 SQIVND (reference sequence). CDR3 size: 15 residues. V was pared by 5 bases and J by 2 bases, with 13 bases between. CDR3 coding DNA: TGTGCCAGTAGTCCACCACAGGGCGGCAATCAGCCCCAGCATTTT. It is translated as CASSPPQGGNQPQHF.

The genes are TRBV19 and TRBJ2-2; weak D call: TRBD2 (6 bases). Germline CDR1 and CDR2: LNHDA and SQIVND (reference sequence). V dropped 10 bases and J dropped 0 bases, with 9 bases sitting between them. CDR3 length: 13 amino acids. Here the CDR3 DNA reads TGTGCCACGGGGGATACGAACACCGGGGAGCTGTTTTTT. Translating gives CATGDTNTGELFF.

V is TRBV5-1 and J is TRBJ2-2; D is possibly TRBD1 (6 bases). V dropped 1 base and J dropped 2 bases, with 12 bases sitting between them. CDR1 and CDR2 (germline): SGHRS, YFSETQ. CDR3 length: 16 amino acids. CDR3 sequence: CASSLLSRGNTGELFF. The CDR3, as DNA: TGCGCCAGCAGCTTGCTTTCCAGGGGAAACACCGGGGAGCTGTTTTTT.

V usage is TRBV24-1 and J usage is TRBJ2-5, with TRBD2 identical over 9 bases. J lost 2 bases, V lost 2 bases, and 8 bases had no gene match. Germline V gene data show CDR1 as KGHDR and CDR2 as SFDVKD. The CDR3 is 17 residues long. The CDR3 sequence: CATSDSTSGAYQETQYF. The CDR3 nucleotides read TGTGCCACCAGTGATTCGACTAGCGGAGCATATCAAGAGACCCAGTACTTC.

The rearrangement joins TRBV10-3 to TRBJ2-6, with 7 bases aligning to TRBD1. V lost 5 bases, J lost 0 bases, and 7 bases stayed unmatched. Germline values: CDR1 ENHRY, CDR2 SYGVKD. The CDR3 loop spans 17 amino acids. The CDR3 DNA sequence: TGTGCCATCAGTCGGACAGGACCGAACTCTGGGGCCAACGTCCTGACTTTC. This codes for CAISRTGPNSGANVLTF.

The chain couples TRBV19 to TRBJ1-6, with 9 nucleotides matching TRBD1. Germline V gene sequence: CDR1 LNHDA, CDR2 SQIVND (reference sequence). The CDR3 length is 17 residues. Trimming removed 6 bases from V and 1 base from J; junction bases left unmatched: 7. This CDR3 reads CASRKRQGGSYNSPLHF. The CDR3, as DNA: TGTGCCAGTAGGAAGAGACAGGGGGGTTCCTATAATTCACCCCTCCACTTT.

The chain employs TRBV12-3 or TRBV12-4 and TRBJ1-1, with D tentatively TRBD1 (5 bases). Trimming pared 6 bases from V and 10 bases from J, leaving 12 bases between. CDR3 length: 11 amino acids. In nucleotides, the CDR3 is TGTGCCAGCAGGGGGGAGGTATTAGCTTTCTTT. It encodes CASRGEVLAFF.

This clone was counted a single time. The CDR3 sequence: CASSIPRDRNTEAFF. The CDR3 DNA reads TGTGCCAGCAGTATTCCACGGGACAGAAACACTGAAGCTTTCTTT. The chain joins TRBV28 to TRBJ1-1; 7 nucleotides agree with TRBD1. The germline V gene encodes CDR1 MDHEN and CDR2 SYDVKM. With V trimmed by 5 bases and J by 2 bases, 8 bases remained unmatched. This CDR3 contains 15 residues.

The V and J genes are TRBV2 and TRBJ2-2, with 8 bases aligning to TRBD1. V gave up 4 bases and J gave up 6 bases; unmatched junction bases: 7. CDR3 size: 15 residues. Germline V gene lookup returns CDR1 SNHLY and CDR2 FYNNEI. The CDR3 DNA follows: TGTGCCAGCAGTGGACAGGGGTTCCTGGCCGGGGAGCTGTTTTTT. Translation gives CASSGQGFLAGELFF.

The chain is built from TRBV5-4 and TRBJ2-2; 11 nucleotides match TRBD2. Germline V gives CDR1 SGHNT, CDR2 YYREEE (reference sequence). V gave up 9 bases and J gave up 4 bases; unmatched junction bases: 14. This CDR3 is built from 17 residues. The DNA for the CDR3 is TGTGCCACTACAGGGCTAGCGGGAGGTTTTGGCACCGGGGAGCTGTTTTTT. This codes for CATTGLAGGFGTGELFF.

The chain combines TRBV28 with TRBJ2-1; 7 nucleotides line up with TRBD2. After removal of 5 bases from V and 0 bases from J, the junction contained 22 bases not matched to a gene. The length of the CDR3 is 21 residues. Per germline, CDR1 MDHEN and CDR2 SYDVKM. CDR3 bases: TGTGCCAGCAGTCAAAATCCCCCGGGAGGACGGGTCGTAAGCTCCTACAATGAGCAGTTCTTC. Translating it yields CASSQNPPGGRVVSSYNEQFF.

The chain combines TRBV5-1 with TRBJ2-7; 7 nucleotides match TRBD2. The J segment lost 5 bases and the V segment lost 7 bases, leaving 12 bases of the junction unmatched. The germline gives CDR1 SGHRS, CDR2 YFSETQ. There are 14 residues in the CDR3. The CDR3 reads CASADSGGANEQYF. As DNA, the CDR3 is TGCGCCAGCGCCGATTCGGGGGGAGCTAACGAGCAGTACTTC.

The V and J genes are TRBV7-9 and TRBJ2-1; 9 bases agree with TRBD2. CDR1 is SEHNR, CDR2 FQNEAQ, per germline (reference sequence). The CDR3 covers 18 residues. Unmatched junction bases numbered 19, after V lost 5 bases and J lost 8 bases. The CDR3 here is CASSLPPRASGNTDEQFF. For the CDR3, the DNA is TGTGCCAGCAGCCTCCCACCTAGGGCTAGCGGGAACACGGATGAGCAGTTCTTC.

The genes are TRBV7-9 and TRBJ1-6, with a possible D match to TRBD1 (6 bases). The CDR3 length is 15 residues. The V and J ends lost 3 bases and 8 bases respectively, with 14 bases between them. The germline gives CDR1 SEHNR, CDR2 FQNEAQ (reference sequence). CDR3 coding DNA: TGTGCCAGCAGCTTGGGGGCTTCTCGGGATTCACCCCTCCACTTT. Protein sequence: CASSLGASRDSPLHF. Looking up the rest from reference TRBV7-9 and TRBJ1-6 gives the full variable domain: DTGVSQNPRHKITKRGQNVTFRCDPISEHNRLYWYRQTLGQGPEFLTYFQNEAQLEKSRLLSDRFSAERPKGSFSTLEIQRTEQGDSAMYLCASSLGASRDSPLHFGNGTRLTVT.